This paragraph reports one T cell receptor beta chain. Its antigen remains unidentified. Per-nucleotide qualities are absent, and no much larger clonotype sits a single base away. The sample's time point label is to be understood as: resected brain tissue, or blood drawn just prior to surgery. The surgery cases with the highest brain T cell transcript signatures were chosen for TCR beta chain sequencing of brain tissue, and also of blood when blood was available. Before surgery, the patients had been given at least one anti-epileptic drug. The TCR-sequenced patients were children whose drug-resistant epilepsy was caused by tuberous sclerosis complex, focal cortical dysplasia, Rasmussen encephalitis or hemimegalencephaly. Blood was drawn right before the epilepsy surgery. Bulk genomic DNA was extracted from unsorted brain tissue and whole blood with the Monarch genomic DNA purification kit. The CDR3 numbers 15 residues from cysteine through phenylalanine. Just the 45-base CDR3 DNA is kept, in frame starting at base 1. Trimming takes 4 bases from V and 3 bases from J, and the germline ends sit 15 bases apart. CDR1 and CDR2 (MNHEY, SVGAGI) derive from the germline V gene.

This record comes from a study of brain T cells in children with intractable seizures (dated by TCRdb to the early 2020s). At the level of the whole study: Resected brain tissue from 53 pediatric epilepsy surgery cases was initially screened for immune gene transcripts with a NanoString immunology panel. Among the approximately twelve selected surgery cases, pre-surgery blood was additionally sequenced for eight, leaving four cases with brain tissue only.

The study at large found these results: Because pre- and post-surgery blood were sequenced to different depths, clones absent from the pre-surgery sample may reflect undersampling. Viral specificity was inferred only from CDR3 sequence similarity, and patients' HCMV serostatus was unknown.

TCR beta chain sequences were generated from genomic DNA using the immunoSEQ assay. Per the original workflow: CDR3 sequences not starting with the conserved framework cysteine at position 104 were manually removed. Clonality was calculated as one minus the normalized Shannon's Diversity Index, with values ranging from 0 (maximal diversity) to 1 (oligoclonal). Chi-squared comparison-of-proportions tests assessed whether the same CDR3 differed in frequency between samples, such as brain versus blood. Public clonotypes were identified through searches of immuneACCESS, and similarity to known antiviral clonotypes was evaluated with the VDJdb browser. Drawn from immuneACCESS, this table holds only the in-frame rearrangements with V and J called that TCRdb kept. Clones are partly lost; checked studies trace under half to an unresolved V gene and leave the rest unexplained. V, J and clone size are those of that table, while D and trimming were read from the DNA. The sample table shows fewer than 25,000 clones, and around 94% are seen once. The ten largest clones add up to under 6.5% of the sample.

This specimen was peripheral blood, taken at surgery. The V and J segments used are TRBV6-5 and TRBJ1-2; the D gene is possibly TRBD1, with 6 bases matching. The TCR comes from a boy between 5 and 17 years old with focal cortical dysplasia and intractable seizures. Read as DNA, the sequence is TGTGCCAGCAGTTCCCTAGGGGGGGTTTACTATGGCTACACCTTC. Translated, it reads CASSSLGGVYYGYTF.